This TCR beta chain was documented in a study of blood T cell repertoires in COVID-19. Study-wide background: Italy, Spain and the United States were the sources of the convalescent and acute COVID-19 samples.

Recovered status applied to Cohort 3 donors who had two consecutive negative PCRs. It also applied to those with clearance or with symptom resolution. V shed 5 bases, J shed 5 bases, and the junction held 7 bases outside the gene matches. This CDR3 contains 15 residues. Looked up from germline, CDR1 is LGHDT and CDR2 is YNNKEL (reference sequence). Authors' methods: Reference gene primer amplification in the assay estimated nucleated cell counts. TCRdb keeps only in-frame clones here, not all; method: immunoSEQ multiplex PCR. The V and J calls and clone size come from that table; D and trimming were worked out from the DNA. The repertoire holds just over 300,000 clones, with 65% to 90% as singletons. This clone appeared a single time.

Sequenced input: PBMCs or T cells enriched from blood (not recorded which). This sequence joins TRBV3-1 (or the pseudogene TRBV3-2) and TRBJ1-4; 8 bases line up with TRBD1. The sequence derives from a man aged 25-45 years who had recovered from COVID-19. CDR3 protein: CASSRRTGRNEKLFF. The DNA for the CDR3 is TGTGCCAGCAGCAGACGGACAGGGCGGAATGAAAAACTGTTTTTT.